This is a list of T cell receptor beta chains from one sample in a study of response to subunit inactivated influenza vaccine. Via MiXCR, TCRdb re-called the RT-PCR reads, giving one row per CDR3 protein. The table records about 500,000 distinct CDR3 sequences, 10% to 15% of them present only once. The sequencing used PBMCs from blood, collected roughly 47 days after vaccination. The receptor source for this set is a man aged 50 to 60 who received an inactivated influenza vaccine. Both conserved end residues are part of each CDR3.

V gene	CDR3 protein
TRBV9	CASSPRSGNSPLHF
TRBV12-3/TRBV12-4	CASRPTWNEQFF
TRBV5-6	CASSPGLAYPDTQYF
TRBV4-3	CASSQVVDRSYEQYF
TRBV15	CATSGRTLSNQPQHF
TRBV20-1	CCARAGRRGRANEKLFF
TRBV5-1	CASSLDSTYGYTF
TRBV7-2	CASSASGTSHEQYF
TRBV20-1	CSALTPFRNIRRTDTQYF
TRBV29-1	CSVNHRDREIKQFF
TRBV6-5	CASSYLRAGTDEKLFF
TRBV5-1	CASSLGAVSGNTIYF
TRBV6-1	CASSPLFSGSSYNEQFF
TRBV10-1	CASSRTSGGLNTQYF
TRBV13	CASSFETGGGTQYF
TRBV20-1	CSAPGLAVGYEQYF
TRBV5-1	CASSTSGGGTQYF
TRBV10-3	CAISPQGDLYIQYF
TRBV28	CASSLSGTGLRYGYTF
TRBV24-1	CATSDPGQEETQYF
TRBV5-1	CASNGVQETQYF
TRBV24-1	CATRGNQETQYF
TRBV6-2/TRBV6-3	CASSYYGNGQFF
TRBV7-9	CASSLGVGQGAYEQFF
TRBV29-1	CSVVVAGRNTIYF
TRBV7-2	CASRGRDGGHTDTQYF
TRBV4-3	CASSQAWGVNTGELFF
TRBV27	CASSFSAGTNTGELFF
TRBV12-3/TRBV12-4	CASSISGGFNEQFF
TRBV24-1	CATSDLQGVGGETQYF
TRBV20-1	CCARDRILAGGNKQETQYF
TRBV14	CASSHGPITQYF
TRBV4-1	CASSQDESRWVGDNEQFF
TRBV11-3	CASSPGRLRSGANVLTF
TRBV5-1	CASSLNRIRGYTF
TRBV27	CASGQGNTIYF
TRBV28	CASSLLTSGTYNEQFF
TRBV5-1	CASSLPSGIHEQYF
TRBV11-2	CASSSGQGMYNEQFF
TRBV7-8	CATGSADTQYF
TRBV24-1	CATSDLGAGVRTDTQYF
TRBV4-2	CASSQARDRGRFNEQFF
TRBV7-9	CASSSSRGGGTDTQYF
TRBV11-2	CASSLDFEDRGFYNEQFF
TRBV3-1	CAAGSVEQFF
TRBV6-2/TRBV6-3	CASSYGSGSSTDTQYF
TRBV27	CASTRLASSTDTQYF
TRBV7-2	CASSLVGWAVDTQYF
TRBV20-1	CSAREAGLAEQYF
TRBV12-3/TRBV12-4	CASSFGALGARNTEAFF
TRBV10-3	CAISEGQGSYSGANVLTF
TRBV12-3/TRBV12-4	CASRRGETNNEQFF
TRBV12-3/TRBV12-4	CASSRDRINQPQHF